This T cell receptor beta chain was documented in a study of cytomegalovirus exposure and HLA in healthy donors. This clone has a handful of counts. Researchers ran the PCR with 60 Vbeta and 13 Jbeta primers. Assay used: immunoSEQ multiplex PCR; TCRdb lists only in-frame clones, some missing. The data show about 130,000 clones, with 65% to 85% seen just once and roughly 4% held by the top ten. Germline CDR1 is SGHVS and CDR2 is FQNEAQ. The CDR3 length is 17 residues. The ends lost 5 bases at V and 6 bases at J; junction bases unmatched: 12. The chain is built from TRBV7-8 and TRBJ2-3; 12 bases map to TRBD2. Input material: PBMCs. This sequence originates from a man aged 18 to 35 in good health and CMV-seropositive. CDR3 in DNA: TGTGCCAGCAGCCAACGGACTAGCGGGGATGCGGGGGATACGCAGTATTTT. Translation gives CASSQRTSGDAGDTQYF. Together with reference TRBV7-8 and TRBJ2-3, the CDR3 gives the full variable domain: GAGVSQSPRYKVAKRGQDVALRCDPISGHVSLFWYQQALGQGPEFLTYFQNEAQLDKSGLPSDRFFAERPEGSVSTLKIQRTQQEDSAVYLCASSQRTSGDAGDTQYFGPGTRLTVL.